This T cell receptor beta chain came from a study of Graves' ophthalmopathy and Graves' hyperthyroidism (dated by TCRdb to the late 2010s). Describing the broader study: Peripheral blood was collected at initial diagnosis, prior to any treatment. To tell Graves' ophthalmopathy apart from Graves' hyperthyroidism, and to predict which patients would progress to ophthalmopathy, the study relied on TCR beta repertoire signatures. In total, 135 blood samples were TCR-sequenced: 40 to 45 ophthalmopathy, under 80 hyperthyroidism and around 17 hyperthyroidism-to-ophthalmopathy patients. To explore V-J signatures that separate ophthalmopathy from hyperthyroidism, a discovery set of about a hundred patients was enrolled, consisting of 40 to 45 with ophthalmopathy and some 56 with stable hyperthyroidism. The independent validation cohort included about 19 hyperthyroidism patients plus 17 patients who later progressed from hyperthyroidism to ophthalmopathy. In more than 5 hyperthyroidism patients, the T-cell repertoire of thyroid tissue was compared with the T-cell repertoire of blood. Following sampling, methimazole starting at 30 mg daily was administered to hyperthyroidism patients, and high-dose intravenous methylprednisolone was administered to ophthalmopathy patients. For training and testing, the 80 to 100 patients in the discovery cohort were randomly divided in a 7:3 ratio. What the work shows at the level of the full study, not this receptor alone: Sample size was not statistically predetermined, and group allocation was not concealed from the investigators. In validation, the model predicted ophthalmopathy progression with about 70% sensitivity and roughly 72% specificity; roughly eleven predicted patients were CT-confirmed with GO in a median of around 6.5 months. The 13-signature model separated ophthalmopathy from stable hyperthyroidism with 85% to 90% sensitivity and about 81% specificity in cross-validation, and 80%/75% in the test set. Most expanded thyroid clonotypes with a frequency above 0.001 also appeared in blood, which suggests that blood repertoires may reflect the immune response in the thyroid.

The CDR3, from cysteine to phenylalanine, totals 15 residues. Only the CDR3 part of the read is kept: 45 bases, read in frame from the first base. V loses 3 bases at its end and J loses 6 bases; junction bases beyond the gene matches: 12. CDR1 and CDR2, looked up from the germline V gene (reference sequence), are DFQATT and SNEGSKA. Comment on this clonotype: Its antigen remains unidentified. Per-base quality was not reported, and no clone a single base away is much larger than it.

A patient counted as having stable hyperthyroidism if there was no progression to ophthalmopathy within 18 months of follow-up. Hyperthyroidism patients were newly diagnosed, with disease duration under 2 months, and aged 18 to 65 years. Patients were excluded if they had other autoimmune diseases, uncontrolled infections, pregnancy or lactation. Clinical symptoms, serum thyroxine, TRAb, thyroid ultrasound and orbital computed tomography were used for diagnosis. PBMCs were isolated from about 9.1 ml of fresh peripheral blood by Ficoll-Paque density gradient centrifugation. Total RNA was extracted with Trizol reagent and quality-checked on an Agilent 2100 Bioanalyzer. For repertoire sequencing, the TCR beta CDR3 regions were amplified from RNA transcripts. The first round of RT-PCR was done with HTBI primers and the Qiagen OneStep RT-PCR kit, and was followed by a second round of multiplex PCR, then size selection and purification. Libraries were sequenced paired-end with 100 bp reads on an Illumina HiSeq2000. Concerning the study's data processing: SOAPnuke was used to process the reads, throwing out any read that had adapters, had uncalled bases, had a mean Phred below 15, or lacked an exact constant-primer or identifier match. COPE v1.2.5 was used to merge high-quality paired reads. Unique nucleotide sequences were defined as clonotypes and aligned to IMGT TRB V, D and J references using MiTCR v1.1. The analysis was limited to V-J combinations with a frequency above 0.0001, which together covered approximately 99% of repertoires. For each V-J combination, a TCR clonal expansion and chaos score was defined as the ratio of F50 clonal expansion to chaos observed in the TCRdist matrix. Welch's t-statistics and random forest were used to narrow the features down to 13 V-J combinations, which were then fed into a naive Bayes classifier. The Morisita-Horn index was used to measure how similar the thyroid and blood repertoires were. TCRdb trimmed the raw reads at Q25, called clones with MiXCR and kept productive beta chains. Each CDR3 protein gets just one entry, which takes the most common genes and DNA from the rows behind it. TCRdb's processing, not the authors', yielded these V and J calls. The table for this sample lists hundreds of thousands of distinct CDR3 sequences; about a fifth of them were counted only once. The ten largest account for roughly 6.9% of the sample.

Sequenced: peripheral blood. This chain is built from TRBV20-1 and TRBJ2-7, with TRBD2 identical over 9 junction bases. This receptor was obtained from a woman aged 18-29 years with stable Graves' hyperthyroidism. Some clones in this sample may be carry-over from other donors' samples. Donor details come from another sample of the same person, matched by shared clones. The nucleotide sequence reads TGCAGTGCTAGCCGGAGCGGGAGGAGAGTTGCCGAGCAGTACTTC. This gives the protein CSASRSGRRVAEQYF.